Listed below are T cell receptor beta chains from one sample, sequenced in a study of T cells generated in artificial thymic organoids. TCRdb recomputed calls from the 5' RACE reads with MiXCR, one row per CDR3 protein. The data contain about 8,400 distinct CDR3 sequences, approximately 24% of them seen just once; the ten biggest clones take up approximately 3.3%. What these receptors recognize is not known. Specimen: naive CD8+ T cells grown in artificial thymic organoids from cord blood stem and progenitor cells. The source of these receptors is a human donor who gave cord blood stem cells for thymic organoid culture, a cardiac surgery patient who gave postnatal thymus, or a blood donor (not recorded which). Both conserved end residues are part of each CDR3. A D gene is named only where the DNA matches it firmly. Clone sizes are given selectively: once, few, many, or a class where the clone is expanded.

V	J	size	D	DNA	CDR3
TRBV4-3	TRBJ2-7	few	TRBD1	TGCGCCAGCAGCCGTCTCGCGACAGGGTGGAACGAGCAGTACTTC	CASSRLATGWNEQYF
TRBV7-9	TRBJ2-3	.	TRBD1	TGTGCCAGCAGCCCGATGGACAGGGAGACAGATACGCAGTATTTT	CASSPMDRETDTQYF
TRBV4-1	TRBJ2-7	.	TRBD1	TGCGCCAGCAGCCAAGTAGGCAGGGGGAGTAACGAGCAGTACTTC	CASSQVGRGSNEQYF
TRBV5-1	TRBJ1-2	once	.	TGCGCCAGCAGCCTGGGGACGGGGTATGGCTACACCTTC	CASSLGTGYGYTF
TRBV5-6	TRBJ2-3	few	.	TGTGCCAGCAGCTGGGGGGCCACAGATACGCAGTATTTT	CASSWGATDTQYF
TRBV12-5	TRBJ1-1	.	.	TGTGCTAGTGGTTTTGAACAGATACTCTTT	CASGFEQILF
TRBV4-3	TRBJ1-2	.	.	TGCGCCAGCAGTGTGGGATGCTGGACAGCCGAGAACTATGGCTACACCTTC	CASSVGCWTAENYGYTF
TRBV5-1	TRBJ2-7	medium-sized	.	TGCGCCAGCTCAGAGTGGAACGAGCAGTACTTC	CASSEWNEQYF
TRBV27	TRBJ2-7	once	TRBD1	TGTGCCAGCAGTTTTCGACAGGGGCCTTACGAGCAGTACTTC	CASSFRQGPYEQYF
TRBV24-1	TRBJ2-1	.	.	TGTGCCACCAGTGATTGGGGGGTCCCCTACAATGAGCAGTTCTTC	CATSDWGVPYNEQFF
TRBV10-3	TRBJ2-2	.	TRBD1	TGTGCCATCACGGACAGGGGGCTTACCGGGGAGCTGTTTTTT	CAITDRGLTGELFF
TRBV20-1	TRBJ1-4	.	.	TGCAGTGCTAGAGCGAGGAGGCGTAATGAAAAACTGTTTTTT	CSARARRRNEKLFF
TRBV7-2	TRBJ2-5	.	TRBD1	TGTGCCAGCAGCGATGCCGGGACAGGGAGAAGAGAGACCCAGTACTTC	CASSDAGTGRRETQYF
TRBV4-1	TRBJ2-7	.	.	TGCGCCAGCAGCCGTACAGGCCCTTCCTCCTACGAGCAGTACTTC	CASSRTGPSSYEQYF